The clone carrying this TCR beta chain has only a few counts. The germline gives CDR1 MGHDK, CDR2 SYGVNS. Trimming pared 2 bases from V and 4 bases from J, leaving 11 bases between. This CDR3 comprises 14 residues. The data were taken from a study of shared T cell receptors in the human thymus. Assay used: immunoSEQ multiplex PCR; TCRdb lists only in-frame clones, some missing. Found here are under 700,000 clones, 75% to 80% of them singletons; the top ten hold about 0.013%. These data also formed part of another study, on human thymus T cells. Turning to that study: Thymic and blood repertoires seemed to favor certain V and J genes.

The TCR sequence derives from a boy under two years old with a congenital heart defect. The sequencing sample was made of thymocytes. The rearrangement uses TRBV25-1 and TRBJ1-1, with D possibly matching TRBD1 (6 bases). This CDR3 is CASSEAGDITEAFF. DNA of the CDR3: TGTGCCAGCAGTGAAGCGGGGGACATCACTGAAGCTTTCTTT.